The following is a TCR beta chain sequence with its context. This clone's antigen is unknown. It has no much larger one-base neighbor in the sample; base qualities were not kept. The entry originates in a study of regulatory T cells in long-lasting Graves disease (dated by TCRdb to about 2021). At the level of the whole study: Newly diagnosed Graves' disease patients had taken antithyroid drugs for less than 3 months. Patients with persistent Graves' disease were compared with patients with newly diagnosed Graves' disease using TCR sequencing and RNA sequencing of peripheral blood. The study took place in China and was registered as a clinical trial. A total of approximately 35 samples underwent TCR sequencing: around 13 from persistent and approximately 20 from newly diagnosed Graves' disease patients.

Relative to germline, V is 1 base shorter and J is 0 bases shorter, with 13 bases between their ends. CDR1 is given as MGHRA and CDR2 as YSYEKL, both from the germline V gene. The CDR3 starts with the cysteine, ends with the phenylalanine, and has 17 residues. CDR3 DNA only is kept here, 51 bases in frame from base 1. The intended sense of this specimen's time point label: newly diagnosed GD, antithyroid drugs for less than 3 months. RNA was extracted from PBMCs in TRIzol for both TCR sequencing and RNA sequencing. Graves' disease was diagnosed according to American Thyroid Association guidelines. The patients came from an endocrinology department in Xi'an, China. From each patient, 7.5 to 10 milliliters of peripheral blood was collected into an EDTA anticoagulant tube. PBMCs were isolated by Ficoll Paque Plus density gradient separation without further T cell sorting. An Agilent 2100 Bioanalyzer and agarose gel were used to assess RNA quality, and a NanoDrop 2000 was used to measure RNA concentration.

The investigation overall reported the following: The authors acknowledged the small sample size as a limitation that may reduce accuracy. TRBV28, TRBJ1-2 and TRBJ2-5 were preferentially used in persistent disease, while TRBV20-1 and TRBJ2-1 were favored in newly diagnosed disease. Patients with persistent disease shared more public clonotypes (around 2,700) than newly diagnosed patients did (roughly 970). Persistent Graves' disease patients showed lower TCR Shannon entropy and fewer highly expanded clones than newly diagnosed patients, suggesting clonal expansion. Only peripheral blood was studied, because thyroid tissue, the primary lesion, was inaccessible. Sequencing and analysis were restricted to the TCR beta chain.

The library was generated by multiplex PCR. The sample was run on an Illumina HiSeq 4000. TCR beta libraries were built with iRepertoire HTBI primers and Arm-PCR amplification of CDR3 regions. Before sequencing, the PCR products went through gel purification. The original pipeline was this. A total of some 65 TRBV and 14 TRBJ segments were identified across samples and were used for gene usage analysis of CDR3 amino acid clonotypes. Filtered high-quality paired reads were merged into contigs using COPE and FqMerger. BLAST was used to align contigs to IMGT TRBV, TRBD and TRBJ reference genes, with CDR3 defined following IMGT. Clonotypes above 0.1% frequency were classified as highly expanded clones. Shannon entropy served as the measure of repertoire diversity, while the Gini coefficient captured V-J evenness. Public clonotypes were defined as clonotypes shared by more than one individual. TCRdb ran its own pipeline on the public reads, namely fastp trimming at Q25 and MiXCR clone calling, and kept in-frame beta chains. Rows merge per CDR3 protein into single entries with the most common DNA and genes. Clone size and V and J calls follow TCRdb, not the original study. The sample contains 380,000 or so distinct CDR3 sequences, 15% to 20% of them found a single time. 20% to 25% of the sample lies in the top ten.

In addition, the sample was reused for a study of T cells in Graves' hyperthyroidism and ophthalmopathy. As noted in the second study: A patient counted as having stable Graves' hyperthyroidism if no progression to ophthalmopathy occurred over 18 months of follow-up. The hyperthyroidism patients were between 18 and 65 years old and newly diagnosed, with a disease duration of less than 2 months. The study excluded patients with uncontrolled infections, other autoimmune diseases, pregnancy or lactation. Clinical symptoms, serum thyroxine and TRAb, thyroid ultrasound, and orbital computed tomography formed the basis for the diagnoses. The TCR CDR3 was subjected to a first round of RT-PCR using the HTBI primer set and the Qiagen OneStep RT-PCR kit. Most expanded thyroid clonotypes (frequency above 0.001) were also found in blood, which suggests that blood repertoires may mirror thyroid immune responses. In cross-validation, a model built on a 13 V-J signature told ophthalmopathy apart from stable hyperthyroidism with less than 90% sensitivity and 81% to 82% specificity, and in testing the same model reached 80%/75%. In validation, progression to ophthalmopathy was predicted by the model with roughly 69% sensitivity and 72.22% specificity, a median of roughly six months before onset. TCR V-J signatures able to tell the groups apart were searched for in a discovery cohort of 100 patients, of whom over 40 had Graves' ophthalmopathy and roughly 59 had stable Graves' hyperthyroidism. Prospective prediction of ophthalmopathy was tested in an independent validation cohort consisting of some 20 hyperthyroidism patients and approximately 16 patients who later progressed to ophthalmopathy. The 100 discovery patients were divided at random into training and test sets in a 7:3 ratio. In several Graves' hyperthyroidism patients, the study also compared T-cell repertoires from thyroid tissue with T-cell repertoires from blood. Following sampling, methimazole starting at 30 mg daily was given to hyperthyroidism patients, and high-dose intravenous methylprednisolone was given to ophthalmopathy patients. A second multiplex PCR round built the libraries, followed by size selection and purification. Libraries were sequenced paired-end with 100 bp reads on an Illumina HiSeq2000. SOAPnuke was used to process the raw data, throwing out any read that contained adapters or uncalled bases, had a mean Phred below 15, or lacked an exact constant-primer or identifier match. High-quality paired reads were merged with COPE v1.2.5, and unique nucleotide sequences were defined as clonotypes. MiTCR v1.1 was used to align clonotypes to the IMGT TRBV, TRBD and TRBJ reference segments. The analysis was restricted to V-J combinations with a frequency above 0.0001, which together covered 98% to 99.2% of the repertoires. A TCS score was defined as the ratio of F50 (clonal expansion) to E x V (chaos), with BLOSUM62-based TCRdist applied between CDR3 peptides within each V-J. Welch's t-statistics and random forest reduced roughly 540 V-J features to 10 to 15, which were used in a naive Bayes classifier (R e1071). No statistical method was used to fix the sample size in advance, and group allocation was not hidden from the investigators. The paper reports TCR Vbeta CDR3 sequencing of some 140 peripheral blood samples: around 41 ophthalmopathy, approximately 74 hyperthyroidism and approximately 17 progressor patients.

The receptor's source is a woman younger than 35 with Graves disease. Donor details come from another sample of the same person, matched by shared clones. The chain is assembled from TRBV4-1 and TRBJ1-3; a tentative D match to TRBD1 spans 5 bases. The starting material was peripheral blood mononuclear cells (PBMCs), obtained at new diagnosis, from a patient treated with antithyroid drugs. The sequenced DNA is TGCGCCAGCAGCCAAGTTTCGACGGGGACCTCTGGAAACACCATATATTTT. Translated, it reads CASSQVSTGTSGNTIYF.